The rows below give T cell receptor beta chains drawn from one sample of a study of T cells expressing NK-cell markers. TCRdb reprocessed the 5' RACE reads; each CDR3 protein has one entry and no DNA is given. This table holds around 550,000 distinct CDR3 sequences. The sequenced sample consisted of blood T cells: a sorted CD56 or NKG2C T cell subset, CD4+ or CD8+ T cells, or bulk PBMC T cells (not recorded which). The receptors were gathered from a young man in good health. CDR3s include the opening cysteine and the closing phenylalanine or tryptophan. Fields, in order: J gene, V gene, CDR3 protein.

TRBJ2-7,TRBV12-3/TRBV12-4,CASSLGGQVPYEQYF
TRBJ1-1,TRBV6-6,CATRVVSEAFF
TRBJ2-5,TRBV6-2/TRBV6-3,CASSYSPAGAKQRETQYF
TRBJ2-1,TRBV6-5,CASSYSGTREFF
TRBJ2-5,TRBV20-1,CSALPGLATETQYF
TRBJ1-2,TRBV10-3,CAISRVFDYGYTF
TRBJ2-6,TRBV6-2/TRBV6-3,CAIRDSPSGANVLTF
TRBJ2-2,TRBV2,CASSSGTGAPGELFF
TRBJ2-1,TRBV5-1,CASSLAENGTSGRAAKFF
TRBJ1-6,TRBV4-2,CASSQEDGLLRSPLHF
TRBJ2-5,TRBV27,CASSLRSTETQYF
TRBJ1-4,TRBV11-2,CASSLDLQGLGEKLFF
TRBJ2-4,TRBV4-2,CASSQEDSGKVGKNIQYF
TRBJ2-5,TRBV9,CASTSGQGSQETQYF
TRBJ2-2,TRBV27,CASSPIMGTSRGELFF
TRBJ2-1,TRBV7-9,CASSSRGGFDEQFF
TRBJ1-6,TRBV25-1,CASSESSTVGSPLHF
TRBJ2-1,TRBV28,CASSLKLSELYNEQFF
TRBJ2-1,TRBV14,CASSHRRTSPFF
TRBJ2-5,TRBV11-2,CASSVGLGGRETQYF
TRBJ2-2,TRBV20-1,CSATNGGGELFF
TRBJ2-1,TRBV3-1,CASSPPGLAGAYNEQFF
TRBJ2-3,TRBV12-3/TRBV12-4,CASSLAMALSTDTQYF